The clone carrying this T cell receptor (beta chain) was observed a few times. This entry belongs to a study of blood T cell repertoires in COVID-19. About the research overall: Samples of COVID-19 (acute and convalescent) were obtained from the United States, Italy and Spain. The cDNA or gDNA used as material had been derived from T cells, B-cell-depleted T cells, or PBMCs.

Authors' data handling: Estimation of nucleated cell counts relied on the amplification of reference gene primers. Profiling relied on immunoSEQ multiplex PCR, and the TCRdb table lists in-frame clones only, not all of them. D and trimming come from the DNA, and the V and J calls and clone size come from that table. The table lists about 170,000 clones, around nine tenths of them singletons. CDR3 size: 14 residues. Germline lookup yields CDR1 DFQATT and CDR2 SNEGSKA (reference sequence). V was shortened by 3 bases and J by 0 bases, with 9 bases between the two germline ends. This TCR was recovered from a middle-aged man who had recovered from COVID-19. Source material: peripheral blood. The chain uses TRBV20-1 and TRBJ1-3; TRBD1 is a possible D gene (6 bases). The CDR3 here is CSASVDSSGNTIYF. CDR3 nucleotide sequence: TGCAGTGCTAGTGTGGACAGCTCTGGAAACACCATATATTTT.